These 32 T cell receptor beta chains share one sample of origin, sequenced in a study of blood T cell repertoires in COVID-19. Assay used: immunoSEQ multiplex PCR; TCRdb lists only in-frame clones, some missing. The sample consists of 95,000 to 110,000 clones, 80% to 95% of them appearing once. The sample comprised peripheral blood. Every receptor here comes from a woman aged 25 to 45 with acute or convalescent COVID-19.

The count of this clone is one. CDR3 protein: CASNRAGGYNEQFF. CDR3 in DNA: TGTGCCAGCAACCGAGCGGGGGGGTACAATGAGCAGTTCTTC. This chain connects TRBV7-8 to TRBJ2-1; 10 nucleotides agree with TRBD2. V dropped 7 bases and J dropped 4; count of bases not matched to a gene: 4. Germline V gene data show CDR1 as SGHVS and CDR2 as FQNEAQ. The CDR3 has 14 residues.

This clone was seen only once. This sequence joins TRBV9 and TRBJ1-2; 7 nucleotides line up with TRBD1. Germline-derived CDR1 and CDR2 are SGDLS and YYNGEE. J gave up 6 bases and V 6 bases, and 8 bases lay outside the gene matches. The CDR3 extends over 13 amino acids. The CDR3 DNA reads as TGTGCCAGCAACCAACCAGGGGGAAATGGCTACACCTTC. Encoded protein: CASNQPGGNGYTF.

The sample holds one count of this clone. The V and J genes are TRBV27 and TRBJ2-3; 10 bases fit TRBD2. The CDR3 length is 14 residues. Per the germline V gene, CDR1 is MNHEY and CDR2 is SMNVEV (reference sequence). Trimming took 6 bases from V and 6 from J; bases not matched to a gene: 6. The CDR3 spells CASRPSGGWDTQYF. The CDR3 DNA sequence: TGTGCCAGCAGGCCTAGCGGGGGCTGGGATACGCAGTATTTT.

The chain combines TRBV5-4 with TRBJ2-1; 14 bases match TRBD2. This CDR3 has 18 amino acids. V shed 4 bases, J shed 1 base, and the junction held 7 bases outside the gene matches. Germline values: CDR1 SGHNT, CDR2 YYREEE (reference sequence). In DNA form, the CDR3 reads TGTGCCAGCAGCCTGGGACTAGCGGGGGTCGGGTCCTACAATGAGCAGTTCTTC. Amino acids: CASSLGLAGVGSYNEQFF.

The chain joins TRBV10-3 to TRBJ1-2; 8 bases are shared with TRBD1. The V gene's germline CDR1 is ENHRY and CDR2 SYGVKD. With V trimmed by 7 bases and J by 6 bases, 10 bases remained unmatched. CDR3 length: 14 residues. The CDR3 DNA reads TGTGCCATCACTACCGGACAGGGAGGGGATGGCTACACCTTC. Amino acids: CAITTGQGGDGYTF.

The chain combines TRBV9 with TRBJ2-2, with 10 bases aligning to TRBD1. V lost 2 bases to trimming and J lost 5 bases; unmatched junction nucleotides: 9. CDR1 is SGDLS and CDR2 is YYNGEE in the germline V gene. The CDR3 runs to 17 residues. CDR3 bases: TGTGCCAGCAGCGTCCGACCGGGACAGGGGCGAACCGGGGAGCTGTTTTTT. Translation: CASSVRPGQGRTGELFF.

The gene calls are TRBV18 and TRBJ1-3; 7 positions match TRBD1. Germline V lookup: CDR1 KGHSH, CDR2 LQKENI. V trimming: 3 bases; J trimming: 0 bases; junction bases outside the gene matches: 5. The CDR3 is 16 residues long. This chain's CDR3 is CASSPQGQTSGNTIYF. CDR3 DNA: TGTGCCAGCTCACCCCAGGGACAGACCTCTGGAAACACCATATATTTT.

Remarks on this clone: Other DNA sequences in this specimen translate into the identical CDR3. The chain has TRBV18 and TRBJ1-5; D gene uncertain. V was clipped by 2 bases and J by 4 bases, with 9 bases between them. The CDR3 consists of 14 residues. In germline, CDR1 is KGHSH, CDR2 LQKENI. CDR3: CASSPGRLNQPQHF. CDR3 sequence (DNA): TGTGCCAGCTCACCAGGGCGATTGAATCAGCCCCAGCATTTT.

The rearrangement joins TRBV19 to TRBJ1-5; no definite D call. Trimming removed 5 bases from V and 3 bases from J, with 14 bases in between. Germline V gene sequence: CDR1 LNHDA, CDR2 SQIVND (reference sequence). This CDR3 is 15 amino acids long. The CDR3 DNA reads as TGTGCCAGTAGTCCATTACAGAATCCCAATCAGCCCCAGCATTTT. This encodes CASSPLQNPNQPQHF.

The chain couples TRBV7-2 to TRBJ2-5, with D uncertain. Germline values: CDR1 SGHTA, CDR2 FQGNSA. V lost 1 base and J lost 4, with 4 bases in between. The CDR3 sequence is 12 residues long. CDR3 loop: CASSLVRETQYF. The CDR3 coding sequence is TGTGCCAGCAGCTTAGTGCGAGAGACCCAGTACTTC.

V usage is TRBV18 and J usage is TRBJ1-5, with TRBD1 matching over 7 bases. V was clipped by 5 bases and J by 5 bases; unmatched bases: 3. Germline CDR1 and CDR2: KGHSH and LQKENI. The CDR3 runs to 13 residues. CDR3 coding DNA: TGTGCCAGCTCAAAGGGGGCCGATCAGCCCCAGCATTTT. It yields the protein CASSKGADQPQHF.

V and J are TRBV2 and TRBJ2-3; D remains unclear. V was clipped by 0 bases and J by 1 base, with 8 bases between them. Per germline, CDR1 SNHLY and CDR2 FYNNEI. There are 15 residues in the CDR3. CDR3 in DNA: TGTGCCAGCAGTGAAGCGGGCTGGGGCACAGATACGCAGTATTTT. As protein: CASSEAGWGTDTQYF.

The chain is built from TRBV18 and TRBJ1-6, with 7 bases aligning to TRBD1. This CDR3 comprises 16 residues. Looked up from germline, CDR1 is KGHSH and CDR2 is LQKENI. With V trimmed by 3 bases and J by 0 bases, 2 bases remained unmatched. In nucleotides, the CDR3 is TGTGCCAGCTCACCGACAGGGAGCTCCTATAATTCACCCCTCCACTTT. This codes for CASSPTGSSYNSPLHF. The full variable domain, rest sourced from reference TRBV18 and TRBJ1-6, is NAGVMQNPRHLVRRRGQEARLRCSPMKGHSHVYWYRQLPEEGLKFMVYLQKENIIDESGMPKERFSAEFPKEGPSILRIQQVVRGDSAAYFCASSPTGSSYNSPLHFGNGTRLTVT.

The chain is built from TRBV11-2 and TRBJ1-4; TRBD1 might be the D (5 bases). V was pared by 1 base and J by 8 bases, with 11 bases between. This CDR3 spans 14 amino acids. The germline V gene has CDR1 SGHAT and CDR2 FQNNGV. The chain's CDR3 is CASSLGGDYEKLFF. The CDR3, as DNA: TGTGCCAGCAGCTTAGGTGGGGACTACGAAAAACTGTTTTTT.

The chain is built from TRBV7-9 and TRBJ2-3; 10 bases agree with TRBD2. V trimming: 3 bases; J trimming: 6 bases; junction bases outside the gene matches: 9. Germline V gene lookup returns CDR1 SEHNR and CDR2 FQNEAQ (reference sequence). The CDR3 has 16 residues. The CDR3 loop reads CASSFSGGLVWDTQYF. Here the CDR3 DNA reads TGTGCCAGCAGCTTTAGCGGGGGGCTGGTGTGGGATACGCAGTATTTT.

This chain joins TRBV4-1 and TRBJ1-2, with a tentative D call TRBD1 (6 bases). The V end lost 1 base, the J end lost 0 bases, and 12 bases lay between the germline ends. The CDR3 is 16 residues long. Germline CDR1 MGHRA, CDR2 YSYEKL. CDR3 loop: CASSQARGGANYGYTF. In nucleotides, the CDR3 is TGCGCCAGCAGCCAAGCAAGGGGGGGGGCTAACTATGGCTACACCTTC.

J is TRBJ2-7 and V is TRBV6-5, with unresolved D. V was trimmed by 4 bases and J by 9 bases, leaving 10 bases between them. The CDR3 consists of 11 residues. CDR1 MNHEY and CDR2 SVGAGI come from the germline V gene. The CDR3, as DNA: TGTGCCAGCAGTTCCCCTACGGGGCAGTACTTC. As protein: CASSSPTGQYF.

The sample holds a few counts of this clone. The chain links TRBV21-1 to TRBJ1-5; the listed D gene, TRBD1, was not tested against the DNA. TRBV21-1 is a pseudogene segment. The CDR3 is 20 residues long. The CDR3 nucleotides read TGTGCCAGCAGCAAAGATGCGGGCGACAGGGGAGATTTTCGTTGTCAGCCCCAGCATTTT. Translating it yields CASSKDAGDRGDFRCQPQHF.

The chain combines TRBV5-1 with TRBJ2-1, with 9 bases identical to TRBD2. After removal of 2 bases from V and 5 bases from J, the junction contained 2 bases not matched to a gene. CDR1 is SGHRS and CDR2 is YFSETQ in the germline V gene. This CDR3 spans 14 amino acids. For the CDR3, the DNA is TGCGCCAGCAGCTTAGCGGGAGGACACAATGAGCAGTTCTTC. Encoded protein: CASSLAGGHNEQFF.

The rearrangement uses TRBV7-9 and TRBJ2-7; D remains unclear. The CDR3 length is 13 residues. Trimming took 2 bases from V and 3 from J, leaving 8 bases between them. Germline CDR1 SEHNR, CDR2 FQNEAQ (reference sequence). The CDR3 DNA sequence: TGTGCCAGCAGCTTATTAGATGTCTACGAGCAGTACTTC. It encodes CASSLLDVYEQYF. Supplemented by reference TRBV7-9 and TRBJ2-7, the full variable domain reads DTGVSQNPRHKITKRGQNVTFRCDPISEHNRLYWYRQTLGQGPEFLTYFQNEAQLEKSRLLSDRFSAERPKGSFSTLEIQRTEQGDSAMYLCASSLLDVYEQYFGPGTRLTVT.

The chain uses TRBV12-3 or TRBV12-4 and TRBJ1-2; weak D call: TRBD1 (5 bases). The length of the CDR3 is 11 residues. Between the trimmed V and J ends, which lost 4 bases and 6 bases, there was a span of 6 bases. This CDR3 is CASSSGHGYTF. The CDR3 DNA reads as TGTGCCAGCAGTTCAGGGCATGGCTACACCTTC.

The V call is TRBV11-2, the J call TRBJ2-7; 7 positions agree with TRBD1. V shed 1 base, J shed 5 bases, and the junction held 8 bases outside the gene matches. The CDR3 length is 15 residues. Germline V gene data show CDR1 as SGHAT and CDR2 as FQNNGV. The CDR3, as DNA: TGTGCCAGCAGCTTAGTCTGGGGCAGGGGGAACGAGCAGTACTTC. Amino acid sequence: CASSLVWGRGNEQYF.

The V call is TRBV10-2, the J call TRBJ1-1; tentative D call: TRBD1 (6 bases). V gave up 10 bases and J gave up 1 base, with 13 bases separating them. The CDR3 is 13 residues long. In germline, CDR1 is WSHSY, CDR2 SAAADI. Here the CDR3 reads CATEQQGNTEAFF. DNA of the CDR3: TGCGCCACCGAACAACAGGGGAACACTGAAGCTTTCTTT.

The chain has TRBV3-1 (or the pseudogene TRBV3-2) and TRBJ1-1, with a tentative D call TRBD1 (5 bases). The V end lost 4 bases, the J end lost 2 bases, and 11 bases lay between the germline ends. The germline CDR1 and CDR2 sequences are LGHDT and YNNKEL (reference sequence). The length of the CDR3 is 14 residues. This CDR3 is CASSRPGGNTEAFF. The CDR3 nucleotides are TGTGCCAGCAGCCGACCGGGGGGTAACACTGAAGCTTTCTTT.

This clone has more than one count but fewer than ten. J is TRBJ2-2 and V is TRBV6-5, with TRBD1 identical over 7 bases. The CDR3 has 15 amino acids. The junction had 7 bases not matched to a gene; V was cut back by 6 bases and J by 3 bases. The germline CDR1 and CDR2 sequences are MNHEY and SVGAGI. CDR3 DNA sequence: TGTGCCAGCAGCTACAGGGGAATGTACACCGGGGAGCTGTTTTTT. Translation gives CASSYRGMYTGELFF.

The chain is built from TRBV9 and TRBJ2-1; perhaps TRBD1 as D (6 bases). Trimming pared 5 bases from V and 8 bases from J, leaving 14 bases between. There are 13 residues in the CDR3. Looked up from germline, CDR1 is SGDLS and CDR2 is YYNGEE. This chain's CDR3 is CASSGGSGDEQFF. For the CDR3, the DNA is TGTGCCAGCAGTGGCGGATCAGGGGATGAGCAGTTCTTC.

V and J are TRBV30 and TRBJ1-3; D is undetermined. V lost 0 bases and J lost 7, with 10 bases in between. From germline, CDR1 is GTSNPN and CDR2 SVGIG (reference sequence). The CDR3 is 13 amino acids. In DNA, the CDR3 is TGTGCCTGGAGTGTGGGCCAGGTGAACACCATATATTTT. Its protein product is CAWSVGQVNTIYF.

This clone has a count of ten or more. The rearrangement joins TRBV27 to TRBJ2-1, with 14 positions matching TRBD2. The length of the CDR3 is 17 residues. Per germline, CDR1 MNHEY and CDR2 SMNVEV (reference sequence). V lost 7 bases to trimming and J lost 1 base; unmatched junction nucleotides: 6. The CDR3 coding sequence is TGTGCCAGCACCGGGACTAGCGGGAGTATATCCTACAATGAGCAGTTCTTC. Protein: CASTGTSGSISYNEQFF.

The chain uses TRBV27 and TRBJ1-2; D may be TRBD1 (6 bases). The germline V gene has CDR1 MNHEY and CDR2 SMNVEV (reference sequence). V lost 1 base and J 3 bases, leaving 18 bases between the germline ends. The CDR3 has 17 amino acids. The CDR3 DNA reads TGTGCCAGCAGTTTATTACGGGTCAGGGGATCACACTATGGCTACACCTTC. Amino acids: CASSLLRVRGSHYGYTF.

The chain employs TRBV15 and TRBJ2-7; D might be TRBD1 (6 bases). Germline-derived CDR1 and CDR2 are LNHNV and YYDKDF (reference sequence). Trimming stripped 0 bases from V and 1 base from J, with 10 bases between. CDR3 length: 15 residues. The CDR3 here is CATSRDGQRSYEQYF. CDR3 nucleotides: TGTGCCACCAGCAGAGATGGACAGCGATCCTACGAGCAGTACTTC.

The V gene is TRBV5-5, the J gene TRBJ1-6; TRBD1 is a possible D gene (5 bases). V lost 0 bases and J 9 bases, leaving 13 bases between the germline ends. Germline V gives CDR1 SGHKS, CDR2 YYEKEE (reference sequence). The CDR3 is 15 amino acids. CDR3 nucleotides: TGTGCCAGCAGCTTGGAGGTAGGGGCCGTTTCACCCCTCCACTTT. It yields the protein CASSLEVGAVSPLHF.

The chain is built from TRBV7-9 and TRBJ2-4; 7 bases align to TRBD2. CDR1 is SEHNR and CDR2 is FQNEAQ in the germline V gene (reference sequence). The V segment lost 7 bases and the J segment 2 bases; nucleotides outside the gene matches: 8. This CDR3 comprises 15 residues. CDR3 sequence: CASTRGGGTKNIQYF. The CDR3 DNA sequence: TGTGCCAGCACCCGCGGCGGGGGAACCAAAAACATTCAGTACTTC. Complete variable domain (other parts from reference TRBV7-9 and TRBJ2-4): DTGVSQNPRHKITKRGQNVTFRCDPISEHNRLYWYRQTLGQGPEFLTYFQNEAQLEKSRLLSDRFSAERPKGSFSTLEIQRTEQGDSAMYLCASTRGGGTKNIQYFGAGTRLSVL.